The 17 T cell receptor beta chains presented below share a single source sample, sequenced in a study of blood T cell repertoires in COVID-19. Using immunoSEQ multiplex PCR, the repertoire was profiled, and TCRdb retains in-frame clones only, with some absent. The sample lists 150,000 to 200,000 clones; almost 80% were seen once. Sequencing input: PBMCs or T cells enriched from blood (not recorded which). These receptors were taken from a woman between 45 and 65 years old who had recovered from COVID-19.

The CDR3: CASSQGITSGQTQYF. The CDR3 region has the DNA TGTGCCAGCAGCCAAGGCATTACTAGCGGGCAGACCCAGTACTTC. This chain joins TRBV3-1 (or the pseudogene TRBV3-2) and TRBJ2-5, with TRBD2 matching over 9 bases. Germline CDR1 and CDR2: LGHDT and YNNKEL (reference sequence). Trimming cost V 1 base and J 6 bases; bases outside gene matches: 6. CDR3 length: 15 amino acids.

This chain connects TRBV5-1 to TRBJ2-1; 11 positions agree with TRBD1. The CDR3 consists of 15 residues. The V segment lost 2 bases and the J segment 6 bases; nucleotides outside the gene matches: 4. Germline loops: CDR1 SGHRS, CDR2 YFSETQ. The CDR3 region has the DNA TGCGCCAGCAGCTTAGGACAGGGGGCGGTCAATGAGCAGTTCTTC. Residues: CASSLGQGAVNEQFF.

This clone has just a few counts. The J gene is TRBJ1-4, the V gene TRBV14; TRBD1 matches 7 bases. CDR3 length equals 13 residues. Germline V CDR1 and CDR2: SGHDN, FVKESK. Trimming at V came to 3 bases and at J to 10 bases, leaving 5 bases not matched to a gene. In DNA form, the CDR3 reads TGTGCCAGCAGCCAGGGGCCAGGGGGAAAACTGTTTTTT. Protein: CASSQGPGGKLFF. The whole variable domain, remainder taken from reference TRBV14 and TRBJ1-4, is EAGVTQFPSHSVIEKGQTVTLRCDPISGHDNLYWYRRVMGKEIKFLLHFVKESKQDESGMPNNRFLAERTGGTYSTLKVQPAELEDSGVYFCASSQGPGGKLFFGSGTQLSVL.

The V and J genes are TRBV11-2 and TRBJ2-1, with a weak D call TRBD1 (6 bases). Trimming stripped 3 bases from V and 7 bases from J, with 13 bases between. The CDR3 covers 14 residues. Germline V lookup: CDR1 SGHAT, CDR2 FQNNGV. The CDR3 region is CASSLGQGWNEQFF. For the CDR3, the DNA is TGTGCCAGCAGCTTGGGTCAGGGGTGGAATGAGCAGTTCTTC.

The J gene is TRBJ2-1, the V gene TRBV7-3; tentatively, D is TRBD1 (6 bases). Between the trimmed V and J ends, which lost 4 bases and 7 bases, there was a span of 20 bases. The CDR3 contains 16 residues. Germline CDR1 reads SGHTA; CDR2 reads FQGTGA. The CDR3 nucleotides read TGTGCCAGCAGCTCCTTACCGGACAGTATGAGGAATGAGCAGTTCTTC. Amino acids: CASSSLPDSMRNEQFF.

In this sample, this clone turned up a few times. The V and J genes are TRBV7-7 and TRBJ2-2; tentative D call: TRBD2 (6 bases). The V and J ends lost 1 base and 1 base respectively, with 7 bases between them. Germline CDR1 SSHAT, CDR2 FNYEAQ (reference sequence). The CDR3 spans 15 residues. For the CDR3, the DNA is TGTGCCAGCAGCTTAGTTAGCGGGAACACCGGGGAGCTGTTTTTT. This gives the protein CASSLVSGNTGELFF.

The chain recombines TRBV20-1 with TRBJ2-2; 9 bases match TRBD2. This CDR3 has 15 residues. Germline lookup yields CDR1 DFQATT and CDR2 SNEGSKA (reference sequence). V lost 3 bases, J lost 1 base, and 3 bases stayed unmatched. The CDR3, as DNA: TGCAGTGCTAGTGATAGCGGGAGGAACACCGGGGAGCTGTTTTTT. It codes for CSASDSGRNTGELFF.

CDR3 nucleotides: TGCGCCAGCAGCTTGGACAGCTCCTATAATTCACCCCTCCACTTT. Protein: CASSLDSSYNSPLHF. The chain recombines TRBV5-1 with TRBJ1-6; no firm D call. V lost 0 bases and J lost 0, with 4 bases in between. The CDR3 sequence is 15 residues long. CDR1 is SGHRS and CDR2 is YFSETQ in the germline V gene. Full variable domain (missing parts from reference TRBV5-1 and TRBJ1-6): KAGVTQTPRYLIKTRGQQVTLSCSPISGHRSVSWYQQTPGQGLQFLFEYFSETQRNKGNFPGRFSGRQFSNSRSEMNVSTLELGDSALYLCASSLDSSYNSPLHFGNGTRLTVT.

CDR3 residues: CSVGQGEGTDTQYF. The CDR3 DNA follows: TGCAGCGTTGGCCAGGGGGAGGGCACAGATACGCAGTATTTT. This chain links TRBV29-1 with TRBJ2-3, with D tentatively TRBD1 (7 bases). Germline values: CDR1 SQVTM, CDR2 ANQGSEA. The CDR3 length is 14 residues. Deletions cut 4 bases from V and 1 base from J, with 12 bases between.

CDR3 residues: CSVVSGGRNEQYF. For the CDR3, the DNA is TGCAGCGTTGTTTCAGGGGGGAGGAACGAGCAGTACTTC. This sequence joins TRBV29-1 and TRBJ2-7; D possibly corresponds to TRBD1 (7 bases). CDR1 and CDR2 from the germline V gene are SQVTM and ANQGSEA. CDR3 length: 13 residues. V shed 4 bases and J shed 5 bases, with 15 bases lying between them.

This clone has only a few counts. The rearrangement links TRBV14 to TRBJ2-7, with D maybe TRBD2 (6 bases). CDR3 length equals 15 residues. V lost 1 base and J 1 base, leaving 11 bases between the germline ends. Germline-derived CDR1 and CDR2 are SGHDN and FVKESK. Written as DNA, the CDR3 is TGTGCCAGCAGCCAAGGCCCAGGGAGGTCCTACGAGCAGTACTTC. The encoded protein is CASSQGPGRSYEQYF. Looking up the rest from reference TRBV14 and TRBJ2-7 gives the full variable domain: EAGVTQFPSHSVIEKGQTVTLRCDPISGHDNLYWYRRVMGKEIKFLLHFVKESKQDESGMPNNRFLAERTGGTYSTLKVQPAELEDSGVYFCASSQGPGRSYEQYFGPGTRLTVT.

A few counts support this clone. CDR3 nucleotide sequence: TGCGCCAGCAGCCCAACAGGGGGCCCACAAGAGACCCAGTACTTC. Amino acid sequence: CASSPTGGPQETQYF. This chain joins TRBV4-1 and TRBJ2-5; 9 nucleotides align to TRBD1. Germline V gives CDR1 MGHRA, CDR2 YSYEKL. The CDR3 is 15 residues long. V trimming: 4 bases; J trimming: 2 bases; junction bases outside the gene matches: 5.

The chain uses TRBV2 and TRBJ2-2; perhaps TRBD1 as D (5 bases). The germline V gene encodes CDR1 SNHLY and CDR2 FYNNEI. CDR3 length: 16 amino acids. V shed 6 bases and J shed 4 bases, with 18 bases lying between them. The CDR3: CASSPRLGLRTGELFF. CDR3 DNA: TGTGCCAGCAGCCCCAGATTGGGGCTTCGCACCGGGGAGCTGTTTTTT.

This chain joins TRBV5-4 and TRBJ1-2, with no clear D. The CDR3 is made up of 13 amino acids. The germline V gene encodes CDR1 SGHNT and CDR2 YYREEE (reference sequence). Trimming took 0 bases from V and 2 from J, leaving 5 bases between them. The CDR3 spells CASSLGENYGYTF. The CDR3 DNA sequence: TGTGCCAGCAGCTTGGGAGAGAACTATGGCTACACCTTC.

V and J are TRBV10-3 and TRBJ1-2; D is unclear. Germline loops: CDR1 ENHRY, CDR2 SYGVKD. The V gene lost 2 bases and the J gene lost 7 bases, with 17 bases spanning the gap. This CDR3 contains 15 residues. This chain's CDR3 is CAISEPEAPRGGYTF. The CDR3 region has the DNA TGTGCCATCAGTGAGCCGGAGGCCCCTCGGGGTGGCTACACCTTC.

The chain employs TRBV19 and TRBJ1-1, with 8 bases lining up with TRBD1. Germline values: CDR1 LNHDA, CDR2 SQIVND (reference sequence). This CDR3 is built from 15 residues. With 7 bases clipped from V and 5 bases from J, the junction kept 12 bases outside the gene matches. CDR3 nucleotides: TGTGCCAGTACCCGGCCGGGACAGGTCTTGACTGAAGCTTTCTTT. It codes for CASTRPGQVLTEAFF.

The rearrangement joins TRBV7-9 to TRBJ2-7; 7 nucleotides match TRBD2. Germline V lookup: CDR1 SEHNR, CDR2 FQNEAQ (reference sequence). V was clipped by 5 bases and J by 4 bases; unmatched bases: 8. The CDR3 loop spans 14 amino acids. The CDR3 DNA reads TGTGCCAGCAGCGCCCCGACTAGCTGGTACGAGCAGTACTTC. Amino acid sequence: CASSAPTSWYEQYF.